This T cell receptor beta chain was identified in a study of blood T cell repertoires in COVID-19. Study overall: The samples span acute and convalescent COVID-19 from the United States, Italy and Spain. The cDNA or gDNA used as material had been derived from T cells, B-cell-depleted T cells, or PBMCs.

Per the authors' pipeline: Amplification from reference gene primers served as the basis for estimated nucleated cell counts. Assay: immunoSEQ multiplex PCR; the TCRdb copy retains only in-frame clones and omits some. V and J calls and clone size are copied from that table; D and trimming were computed from the DNA. In the table there are over 100,000 clones, around 81% of which are singletons. Trimming left V 5 bases short and J 0 bases short, with 10 bases between. Germline loops: CDR1 SGHAT, CDR2 FQNNGV. The CDR3 loop spans 14 amino acids. The chain is built from TRBV11-2 and TRBJ1-2; D is unresolved. Sequenced material: peripheral blood. The TCR was taken from an older woman with active or convalescent COVID-19. This chain's CDR3 is CASSPEVANYGYTF. Here the CDR3 DNA reads TGTGCCAGCAGCCCTGAGGTAGCTAACTATGGCTACACCTTC.